The 10 T cell receptor beta chains presented below share a single source sample, sequenced in a study of T cells after yellow fever vaccination. TCRdb recomputed calls from the 5' RACE reads with MiXCR, one row per CDR3 protein. Of under 150,000 distinct CDR3 sequences listed, roughly 8% are singletons. Sequenced material: CD4+ T cells sorted from PBMCs, taken 5 days after the yellow fever booster vaccination. Receptor source: a man in his thirties or forties who received the YFV17D yellow fever vaccine.

At least ten counts were recorded for this clonotype. Its ends do not fully match the called genes, so a read error is possible. The chain couples TRBV7-2 to TRBJ2-1; 7 bases fit TRBD1. Germline-derived CDR1 and CDR2 are SGHTA and FQGNSA. The CDR3 extends over 14 amino acids. For the CDR3, the DNA is TGCGCCAGCAGCTTGCAGGGGGCCTACAATGAGCAGTTCTTC. This encodes CASSLQGAYNEQFF. The whole variable domain, remainder taken from reference TRBV7-2 and TRBJ2-1, is GAGVSQSPSNKVTEKGKDVELRCDPISGHTALYWYRQSLGQGLEFLIYFQGNSAPDKSGLPSDRFSAERTGGSVSTLTIQRTQQEDSAVYLCASSLQGAYNEQFFGPGTRLTVL.

This clonotype was detected only a few times. The chain employs TRBV18 and TRBJ2-7; D remains unclear. V was pared by 6 bases and J by 0 bases, with 15 bases between. Germline values: CDR1 KGHSH, CDR2 LQKENI. This CDR3 has 15 residues. The CDR3: CASSQGPAASYEQYF. CDR3 DNA: TGTGCCAGCTCGCAAGGCCCTGCGGCCTCCTACGAGCAGTACTTC. The full variable domain, its missing parts supplied by reference TRBV18 and TRBJ2-7, is NAGVMQNPRHLVRRRGQEARLRCSPMKGHSHVYWYRQLPEEGLKFMVYLQKENIIDESGMPKERFSAEFPKEGPSILRIQQVVRGDSAAYFCASSQGPAASYEQYFGPGTRLTVT.

This chain joins TRBV20-1 and TRBJ2-1; no clear D gene. Per the germline V gene, CDR1 is DFQATT and CDR2 is SNEGSKA (reference sequence). V was cut by 6 bases and J by 9 bases, with 12 bases left in between. The length of the CDR3 is 11 residues. As DNA, the CDR3 is TGCAGTGCCAGCCCAGTACTTGAGCAGTTCTTC. Translating gives CSASPVLEQFF.

This clonotype was observed many times. The genes are TRBV11-2 and TRBJ2-7; D perhaps matches TRBD2 (7 bases). Germline CDR1 is SGHAT and CDR2 is FQNNGV. The V end was cut by 4 bases, the J end by 3 bases, with 25 bases between. The length of the CDR3 is 18 residues. CDR3: CASSYKLRGGRANYEQYF. CDR3 coding DNA: TGTGCCAGCAGCTACAAACTGAGGGGGGGTAGGGCTAACTACGAGCAGTACTTC.

This rearrangement joins TRBV10-3 to TRBJ2-7; the D call may be TRBD1 or TRBD2 (5 bases each). Germline CDR1 is ENHRY and CDR2 is SYGVKD. This CDR3 contains 16 residues. Trimming took 6 bases from V and 4 from J, leaving 22 bases between them. The CDR3 region has the DNA TGTGCCATCAGACTAGAAAGGGGATCCTCAGGATACGAGCAGTACTTC. Amino acid sequence: CAIRLERGSSGYEQYF.

A few counts support this clonotype. The chain recombines TRBV18 with TRBJ2-6; D is ambiguous. The CDR3 has 16 residues. Germline values: CDR1 KGHSH, CDR2 LQKENI. Trimming removed 3 bases at V and 6 bases at J, with 15 bases between. CDR3 DNA: TGTGCCAGCTCACCGTCGTATCGGTTGGAGGCCAACGTCCTGACTTTC. The encoded protein is CASSPSYRLEANVLTF.

This clonotype was observed many times. The genes are TRBV5-6 and TRBJ2-3, with D tentatively TRBD1 or TRBD2 (5 bases each). V was pared by 2 bases and J by 5 bases, with 18 bases between. The germline gives CDR1 SGHDT, CDR2 YYEEEE. This CDR3 spans 16 amino acids. The CDR3: CASSLLGTPLQDTQYF. In DNA form, the CDR3 reads TGTGCCAGCAGCTTACTCGGGACCCCCTTGCAAGATACGCAGTATTTT. Together with reference TRBV5-6 and TRBJ2-3, the CDR3 gives the full variable domain: DAGVTQSPTHLIKTRGQQVTLRCSPKSGHDTVSWYQQALGQGPQFIFQYYEEEERQRGNFPDRFSGHQFPNYSSELNVNALLLGDSALYLCASSLLGTPLQDTQYFGPGTRLTVL.

This clonotype showed up many times. The chain joins TRBV20-1 to TRBJ2-3; no reliable D call. From germline, CDR1 is DFQATT and CDR2 SNEGSKA (reference sequence). This CDR3 contains 15 residues. V was cut by 0 bases and J by 4 bases, with 14 bases left in between. CDR3 protein: CSARDQGRGADTQYF. As DNA, the CDR3 is TGCAGTGCTAGAGATCAAGGGCGTGGGGCAGATACGCAGTATTTT.

Concerning this clonotype itself: An end of the junction differs from the germline gene, which may be a read error. The chain couples TRBV7-3 to TRBJ2-3; weak D call: TRBD1 (6 bases). The CDR3 runs 17 residues. Germline values: CDR1 SGHTA, CDR2 FQGTGA. The CDR3 sequence is CAISATTGTKSTDTQYF. CDR3 DNA sequence: TGTGCCATCAGCGCCACGACCGGGACAAAGAGCACAGATACGCAGTATTTT.

The V and J genes are TRBV5-1 and TRBJ2-3, with D possibly TRBD1 on 6 matching bases. The CDR3 is 14 amino acids. V lost 2 bases, J lost 5 bases, and 12 bases lay in between. The germline V gene has CDR1 SGHRS and CDR2 YFSETQ. The CDR3 reads CASSFPQGGDTQYF. In nucleotides, the CDR3 is TGCGCCAGCAGCTTCCCCCAAGGGGGAGATACGCAGTATTTT. Full variable domain (missing parts from reference TRBV5-1 and TRBJ2-3): KAGVTQTPRYLIKTRGQQVTLSCSPISGHRSVSWYQQTPGQGLQFLFEYFSETQRNKGNFPGRFSGRQFSNSRSEMNVSTLELGDSALYLCASSFPQGGDTQYFGPGTRLTVL.